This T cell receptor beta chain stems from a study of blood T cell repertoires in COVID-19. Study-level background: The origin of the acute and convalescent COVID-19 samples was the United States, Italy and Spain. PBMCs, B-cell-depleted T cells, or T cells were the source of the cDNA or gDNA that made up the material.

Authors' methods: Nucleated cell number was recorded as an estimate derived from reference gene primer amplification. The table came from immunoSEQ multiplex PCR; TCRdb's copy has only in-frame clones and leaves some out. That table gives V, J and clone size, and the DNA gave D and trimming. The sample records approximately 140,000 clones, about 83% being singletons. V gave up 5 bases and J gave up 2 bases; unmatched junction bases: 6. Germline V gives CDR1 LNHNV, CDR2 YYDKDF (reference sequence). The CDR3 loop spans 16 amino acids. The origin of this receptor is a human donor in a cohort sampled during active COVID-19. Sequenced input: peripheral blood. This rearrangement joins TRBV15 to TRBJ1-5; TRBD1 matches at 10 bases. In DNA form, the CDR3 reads TGTGCCACCAGCGCAGACAGGGGGCGCGGCAATCAGCCCCAGCATTTT. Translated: CATSADRGRGNQPQHF. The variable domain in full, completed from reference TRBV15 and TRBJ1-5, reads DAMVIQNPRYQVTQFGKPVTLSCSQTLNHNVMYWYQQKSSQAPKLLFHYYDKDFNNEADTPDNFQSRRPNTSFCFLDIRSPGLGDTAMYLCATSADRGRGNQPQHFGDGTRLSIL.